The 22 T cell receptor beta chains in this list originate from one sample, sequenced in a study of T cell repertoires in cytomegalovirus infection. TCRdb re-called the reads through MiXCR, storing one row per CDR3 protein. The repertoire has around 550,000 distinct CDR3 sequences, about a quarter of them found once; the top ten carry roughly an eighth. Material for sequencing was PBMCs. The receptors shown here come from a human donor in good health (CMV status not recorded). Some clones in this sample may be carry-over from other donors' samples.

This clonotype was detected many times. V gene TRBV7-2 combines with J gene TRBJ2-3; D gene unclear. This CDR3 is built from 13 residues. Germline V gene sequence: CDR1 SGHTA, CDR2 FQGNSA. The ends were cut back, 4 bases at V and 4 bases at J, with 9 bases in the middle. The CDR3 bases are TGTGCCAGCAGCTCAAAAATCGCAGATACGCAGTATTTT. This translates into CASSSKIADTQYF. Filled out from reference TRBV7-2 and TRBJ2-3, the complete variable domain reads GAGVSQSPSNKVTEKGKDVELRCDPISGHTALYWYRQSLGQGLEFLIYFQGNSAPDKSGLPSDRFSAERTGGSVSTLTIQRTQQEDSAVYLCASSSKIADTQYFGPGTRLTVL.

This clonotype occurred many times. The chain couples TRBV7-8 to TRBJ2-6, with 7 bases lining up with TRBD1. The CDR3 is 16 residues long. CDR1 is SGHVS and CDR2 is FQNEAQ in the germline V gene. Trimming at V came to 4 bases and at J to 2 bases, leaving 5 bases not matched to a gene. CDR3 residues: CASSSDRAAGANVLTF. The CDR3 DNA reads as TGTGCCAGCAGCTCCGACAGGGCTGCTGGGGCCAACGTCCTGACTTTC.

This chain uses TRBV28 with TRBJ1-2, with 8 bases aligning to TRBD1. There are 15 residues in the CDR3. In germline, CDR1 is MDHEN, CDR2 SYDVKM. Trimming at V came to 5 bases and at J to 3 bases, leaving 8 bases not matched to a gene. Here the CDR3 DNA reads TGTGCCAGCAGTGCACCCCCGACAGGGGACTATGGCTACACCTTC. Residues: CASSAPPTGDYGYTF.

This clonotype was seen only a few times. This rearrangement joins TRBV6-2 or TRBV6-3 to TRBJ2-1; 10 bases agree with TRBD2. Germline CDR1 is MNHEY and CDR2 is SVGEGT. The CDR3 runs 19 residues. V shed 3 bases and J 4 bases; nucleotides not matched to a gene: 15. The CDR3 region has the DNA TGTGCCAGCAGTTATTCTTTAACTAGCGGGAAGCGTGCTTACAATGAGCAGTTCTTC. The encoded protein is CASSYSLTSGKRAYNEQFF.

This clonotype was counted a few times. V is TRBV6-1 and J is TRBJ2-1; D is possibly TRBD1 (6 bases). Per germline, CDR1 MNHNS and CDR2 SASEGT. The V end lost 1 base, the J end lost 2 bases, and 9 bases lay between the germline ends. This CDR3 contains 15 residues. The chain's CDR3 is CASSEGGGPYNEQFF. The CDR3, as DNA: TGTGCCAGCAGTGAAGGAGGGGGACCCTACAATGAGCAGTTCTTC.

Note on this clonotype: Since a much larger clone is just one base distant, this may be a read error. The rearrangement uses TRBV7-6 and TRBJ2-1; TRBD2 is a possible D gene (5 bases). Looked up from germline, CDR1 is SGHVS and CDR2 is FNYEAQ. Trimming took 5 bases from V and 7 from J, leaving 18 bases between them. This CDR3 region has 15 residues. The CDR3 loop reads CASSRSESIWNEQFF. The CDR3 DNA reads as TGTGCCAGCAGCCGTAGCGAGAGCATTTGGAATGAGCAGTTCTTC.

In this sample, this clonotype turned up a few times. This chain links TRBV6-1 with TRBJ2-7; D is unclear. The V gene's germline CDR1 is MNHNS and CDR2 SASEGT. Deletions cut 5 bases from V and 4 bases from J, with 9 bases between. CDR3 length: 12 amino acids. CDR3 amino acids: CASSYGPYEQYF. CDR3 bases: TGTGCCAGCAGTTACGGGCCGTACGAGCAGTACTTC.

The table lists this clonotype with a few counts. The chain uses TRBV6-2 or TRBV6-3 and TRBJ2-7, with 8 bases fitting TRBD2. Germline lookup yields CDR1 MNHEY and CDR2 SVGEGT. Trimming cost V 2 bases and J 4 bases; bases outside gene matches: 4. This CDR3 region has 14 residues. This chain's CDR3 is CASSYRAGGYEQYV. The CDR3 bases are TGTGCCAGCAGTTACAGGGCGGGAGGTTACGAGCAGTACGTC.

This clonotype occurred a few times. The rearrangement uses TRBV7-8 and TRBJ2-1; D gene uncertain. CDR1 and CDR2 from the germline V gene are SGHVS and FQNEAQ. Trimming removed 1 base from V and 5 bases from J, with 9 bases in between. The CDR3 consists of 14 residues. The CDR3 DNA reads as TGTGCCAGCAGCTTAGTTCTAATGGACAATGAGCAGTTCTTC. Translating it yields CASSLVLMDNEQFF.

The rearrangement links TRBV7-2 to TRBJ2-7; no firm D call. Trimming stripped 5 bases from V and 3 bases from J, with 11 bases between. Germline V gene data show CDR1 as SGHTA and CDR2 as FQGNSA. CDR3 length: 13 amino acids. In DNA, the CDR3 is TGTGCCAGCAGCGCTTACACCAGCTACGAGCAGTACTTC. It codes for CASSAYTSYEQYF.

This clonotype was observed many times. The chain carries TRBV28 and TRBJ1-1; 7 bases agree with TRBD1. Germline loops: CDR1 MDHEN, CDR2 SYDVKM. The CDR3 covers 13 residues. V was pared by 2 bases and J by 10 bases, with 7 bases of the junction left unmatched. Here the CDR3 DNA reads TGTGCCAGCAGTTTAAGTAGGGGGCGCAGAGCTTTCTTT. Protein product: CASSLSRGRRAFF.

This clonotype was seen more than once but under ten times. Here the CDR3 reads CASSGLTGSPYEQYF. CDR3 coding DNA: TGTGCCAGCAGCGGCTTGACAGGGAGCCCCTACGAGCAGTACTTC. The chain joins TRBV7-6 to TRBJ2-7, with TRBD1 identical over 7 bases. V dropped 5 bases and J dropped 2; count of bases not matched to a gene: 9. The CDR3 length is 15 residues. Germline V gene data show CDR1 as SGHVS and CDR2 as FNYEAQ.

At least ten counts were recorded for this clonotype. The chain joins TRBV7-2 to TRBJ2-7; 9 nucleotides match TRBD1. In germline, CDR1 is SGHTA, CDR2 FQGNSA. J was trimmed by 5 bases and V by 0 bases; bases with no gene match: 5. The CDR3 contains 15 residues. The CDR3 DNA reads TGTGCCAGCAGCTTAGCGGGACAGGGTGTCCACGAGCAGTACGTC. It codes for CASSLAGQGVHEQYV.

The table lists this clonotype with many counts. The chain links TRBV7-2 to TRBJ2-5; D is tentatively TRBD1 or TRBD2 (5 bases each). CDR1 and CDR2 from the germline V gene are SGHTA and FQGNSA. The CDR3 is 14 residues long. V gave up 4 bases and J gave up 1 base, with 10 bases separating them. CDR3 region: CASSSPGTQETQYF. The DNA for the CDR3 is TGTGCCAGCAGCTCCCCCGGGACCCAAGAGACCCAGTACTTC.

This clonotype was observed a handful of times. The V call is TRBV5-6, the J call TRBJ2-4, with D maybe TRBD2 (6 bases). The CDR3 runs 14 residues. Germline CDR1 and CDR2: SGHDT and YYEEEE. The V gene lost 2 bases and the J gene lost 4 bases, with 10 bases spanning the gap. Written as DNA, the CDR3 is TGTGCCAGCAGCTTCCGCGGGAATAAAAACATTCAGTACTTC. Its protein product is CASSFRGNKNIQYF.

The gene calls are TRBV7-9 and TRBJ1-5; D is undetermined. Germline CDR1 and CDR2: SEHNR and FQNEAQ (reference sequence). With 5 bases removed from V and 6 bases from J, the gap between germline ends came to 14 bases. CDR3 length equals 14 residues. CDR3 amino acids: CASSPDSGLQPQHF. CDR3 coding DNA: TGTGCCAGCAGCCCTGACTCCGGCCTTCAGCCCCAGCATTTT.

The rearrangement joins TRBV29-1 to TRBJ2-1, with a weak D call TRBD1 (7 bases). This CDR3 contains 12 residues. Trimming cost V 5 bases and J 6 bases, with 11 bases left between them. Germline lookup yields CDR1 SQVTM and CDR2 ANQGSEA. The CDR3 reads CSVLEGANEQFF. Here the CDR3 DNA reads TGCAGCGTTTTGGAGGGGGCCAATGAGCAGTTCTTC.

The chain recombines TRBV11-2 with TRBJ2-1; perhaps TRBD2 as D (6 bases). The V end was cut by 4 bases, the J end by 4 bases, with 14 bases between. Germline lookup yields CDR1 SGHAT and CDR2 FQNNGV. This CDR3 region has 15 residues. CDR3 loop: CASSWGESGYNEQFF. CDR3 sequence (DNA): TGTGCCAGCAGCTGGGGGGAGTCAGGTTACAATGAGCAGTTCTTC.

This clonotype was picked up many times. The chain joins TRBV7-2 to TRBJ2-2; D could derive from TRBD1 or TRBD2 (5 bases each). The CDR3 spans 15 residues. With 1 base removed from V and 8 bases from J, the gap between germline ends came to 14 bases. Germline CDR1 is SGHTA and CDR2 is FQGNSA. The CDR3 reads CASSLVQGSGGELFF. In nucleotides, the CDR3 is TGTGCCAGCAGCTTAGTCCAGGGCAGCGGAGGGGAGCTGTTTTTT.

This chain joins TRBV4-2 and TRBJ1-3; 7 bases line up with TRBD1. CDR1 and CDR2 (germline): LGHNA, YNFKEQ. There are 16 residues in the CDR3. Losses at the gene ends were 0 bases for V and 4 bases for J; bases not matched to a gene: 6. The CDR3 sequence: CASSQDSGQDGNTIYF. DNA for the CDR3: TGTGCCAGCAGCCAAGATAGCGGACAGGACGGAAACACCATATATTTT.

The chain is built from TRBV6-2 or TRBV6-3 and TRBJ1-1, with TRBD1 matching 10 bases. V lost 7 bases to trimming and J lost 8 bases; unmatched junction nucleotides: 10. Germline V CDR1 and CDR2: MNHEY, SVGEGT. CDR3 length: 14 amino acids. CDR3: CASTARDRGGEAFF. CDR3 in DNA: TGTGCCAGCACCGCCCGGGACAGGGGCGGCGAAGCTTTCTTT.

In its sample, this clonotype was seen many times. The chain has TRBV7-9 and TRBJ2-1; 10 bases agree with TRBD1. Trimming at V came to 2 bases and at J to 3 bases, leaving 7 bases not matched to a gene. The CDR3 has 17 residues. Germline V lookup: CDR1 SEHNR, CDR2 FQNEAQ (reference sequence). The CDR3 DNA reads TGTGCCAGCAGCTTACCCCGTCGGACAGGGGGCTACAATGAGCAGTTCTTC. Protein product: CASSLPRRTGGYNEQFF.